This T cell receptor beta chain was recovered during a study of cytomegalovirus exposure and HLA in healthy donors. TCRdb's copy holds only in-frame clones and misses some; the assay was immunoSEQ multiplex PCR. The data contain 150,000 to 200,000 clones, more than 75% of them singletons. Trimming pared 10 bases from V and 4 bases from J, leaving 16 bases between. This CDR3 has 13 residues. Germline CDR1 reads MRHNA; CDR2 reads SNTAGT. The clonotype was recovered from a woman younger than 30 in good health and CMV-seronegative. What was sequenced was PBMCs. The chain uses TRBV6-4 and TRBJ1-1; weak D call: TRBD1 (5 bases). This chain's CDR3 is CATRRQPSTEAFF. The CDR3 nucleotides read TGTGCCACCAGACGACAGCCGAGCACTGAAGCTTTCTTT.